Listed here are 20 T cell receptor beta chains from one sample, sequenced in a study of PD-1 blockade in classical Hodgkin lymphoma. Time point denoted: cycle 4 day 1 (C4D1), after five to seven weeks of nivolumab. Relapse was seen in all patients after autologous stem cell transplantation, and brentuximab vedotin exposure was variable. Data came from immunoSEQ multiplex PCR; TCRdb stores just in-frame clones and leaves some out. The sample has roughly 90,000 clones, 75% to 85% seen once. The sample here was peripheral blood mononuclear cells (PBMCs), taken before the fourth cycle of nivolumab. The receptors were gathered from a human donor with classical Hodgkin lymphoma.

The chain has TRBV7-8 and TRBJ2-1, with D possibly being TRBD2 (6 bases). Germline CDR1 reads SGHVS; CDR2 reads FQNEAQ. Trimming removed 0 bases from V and 3 bases from J, with 9 bases in between. The CDR3 has 15 residues. Written as DNA, the CDR3 is TGTGCCAGCAGCTTAGCTGCGGGACTCTACAATGAGCAGTTCTTC. Translating it yields CASSLAAGLYNEQFF.

J is TRBJ2-5 and V is TRBV11-2; 10 bases are a match to TRBD2. With 5 bases clipped from V and 5 bases from J, the junction kept 14 bases outside the gene matches. CDR1 is SGHAT and CDR2 is FQNNGV in the germline V gene. The CDR3 covers 17 residues. The DNA of the CDR3 is TGTGCCAGCAGCGTGGACAGGGACCTAGCGGGAGCCGAGACCCAGTACTTC. Its protein is CASSVDRDLAGAETQYF.

Only a few counts were recorded for this clone. The chain links TRBV7-6 to TRBJ2-1; D gene uncertain. The CDR3 is 11 amino acids. The V end lost 7 bases, the J end lost 10 bases, and 11 bases lay between the germline ends. Germline CDR1 and CDR2: SGHVS and FNYEAQ. The CDR3: CASNNGPEQFF. Here the CDR3 DNA reads TGTGCCAGCAATAACGGACCGGAGCAGTTCTTC. The full variable domain, completed using reference TRBV7-6 and TRBJ2-1, is GAGVSQSPRYKVTKRGQDVALRCDPISGHVSLYWYRQALGQGPEFLTYFNYEAQQDKSGLPNDRFSAERPEGSISTLTIQRTEQRDSAMYRCASNNGPEQFFGPGTRLTVL.

The chain links TRBV28 to TRBJ2-2; a possible D gene is TRBD1 (6 bases). Germline values: CDR1 MDHEN, CDR2 SYDVKM. Trimming took 6 bases from V and 2 from J, leaving 10 bases between them. The CDR3 extends over 14 amino acids. The CDR3 DNA reads TGTGCCAGCAGGCCGGGACACAACACCGGGGAGCTGTTTTTT. Translation gives CASRPGHNTGELFF.

This clone came up once. CDR3 DNA: TGTGCCAGCAGCTTGAGAGAGACCCAGTACTTC. This translates into CASSLRETQYF. V is TRBV5-5 and J is TRBJ2-5; no reliable D call. V was trimmed by 1 base and J by 4 bases, leaving 2 bases between them. CDR3 length: 11 residues. Looked up from germline, CDR1 is SGHKS and CDR2 is YYEKEE (reference sequence).

The chain joins TRBV6-1 to TRBJ2-7; TRBD1 agrees at 8 bases. Trimming cost V 0 bases and J 4 bases; bases outside gene matches: 8. Germline CDR1 reads MNHNS; CDR2 reads SASEGT. CDR3 length: 16 residues. The CDR3 DNA is TGTGCCAGCAGTGAAGCGCCGGGACAGGCCCTTTACGAGCAGTACTTC. This sequence encodes CASSEAPGQALYEQYF.

This chain links TRBV5-1 with TRBJ1-1; D is uncertain. Trimming removed 5 bases at V and 0 bases at J, with 14 bases between. The CDR3 loop spans 15 amino acids. The germline V gene has CDR1 SGHRS and CDR2 YFSETQ. CDR3 amino acids: CASSMQSLMNTEAFF. In DNA, the CDR3 is TGCGCCAGCAGTATGCAGAGCCTTATGAACACTGAAGCTTTCTTT.

The chain combines TRBV10-3 with TRBJ1-4, with a weak D call TRBD1 (5 bases). The CDR3 has 16 residues. V lost 3 bases and J lost 3, with 14 bases in between. Germline V gene data show CDR1 as ENHRY and CDR2 as SYGVKD. The CDR3 here is CAISDSKGKANEKLFF. CDR3 DNA: TGTGCCATCAGTGATTCTAAGGGGAAGGCTAATGAAAAACTGTTTTTT.

For the CDR3, the DNA is TGTGCCTGGAGTCCGACAGGGCTCCACAACTATGGCTACACCTTC. This gives the protein CAWSPTGLHNYGYTF. The chain employs TRBV30 and TRBJ1-2; TRBD1 aligns across 7 bases. V dropped 2 bases and J dropped 2; count of bases not matched to a gene: 8. This CDR3 is 15 amino acids long. In germline, CDR1 is GTSNPN, CDR2 SVGIG (reference sequence). The variable domain in full, completed from reference TRBV30 and TRBJ1-2, reads SQTIHQWPATLVQPVGSPLSLECTVEGTSNPNLYWYRQAAGRGLQLLFYSVGIGQISSEVPQNLSASRPQDRQFILSSKKLLLSDSGFYLCAWSPTGLHNYGYTFGSGTRLTVV.

The chain links TRBV6-6 to TRBJ2-1; a possible D gene is TRBD2 (7 bases). The length of the CDR3 is 16 residues. The germline CDR1 and CDR2 sequences are MNHNY and SVGAGI (reference sequence). Deletions cut 7 bases from V and 7 bases from J, with 23 bases between. The CDR3: CASTVRGLGGSNEQFF. The CDR3 DNA is TGTGCCAGCACCGTCCGAGGACTAGGGGGAAGTAATGAGCAGTTCTTC.

The CDR3 here is CASSPRQGDGETQYF. CDR3 nucleotide sequence: TGTGCCAGCAGCCCCAGACAGGGCGACGGCGAGACCCAGTACTTC. This chain joins TRBV7-9 and TRBJ2-5; TRBD1 matches 7 bases. CDR1 and CDR2 (germline): SEHNR, FQNEAQ (reference sequence). This CDR3 has 15 residues. With 5 bases clipped from V and 5 bases from J, the junction kept 11 bases outside the gene matches.

The chain employs TRBV7-9 and TRBJ1-4; D gene ambiguous. V lost 5 bases, J lost 1 base, and 2 bases lay in between. The CDR3 covers 12 residues. Germline CDR1 and CDR2: SEHNR and FQNEAQ (reference sequence). The CDR3 DNA follows: TGTGCCAGCAGCGTAACTAATGAAAAACTGTTTTTT. Its translation is CASSVTNEKLFF.

This chain links TRBV11-2 with TRBJ2-7; maybe TRBD2 (5 bases). Trimming left V 5 bases short and J 1 base short, with 6 bases between. Germline V gene sequence: CDR1 SGHAT, CDR2 FQNNGV. This CDR3 contains 12 residues. DNA of the CDR3: TGTGCCAGCAGCCGGACTTCCTACGAGCAGTACTTC. Translating gives CASSRTSYEQYF. Full variable domain (missing parts from reference TRBV11-2 and TRBJ2-7): EAGVAQSPRYKIIEKRQSVAFWCNPISGHATLYWYQQILGQGPKLLIQFQNNGVVDDSQLPKDRFSAERLKGVDSTLKIQPAKLEDSAVYLCASSRTSYEQYFGPGTRLTVT.

This sequence joins TRBV7-2 and TRBJ2-5; the D gene could be TRBD1 or TRBD2 (6 bases each). Trimming removed 1 base at V and 5 bases at J, with 11 bases between. Germline CDR1 reads SGHTA; CDR2 reads FQGNSA. The CDR3 runs 14 residues. The CDR3 spells CASSLGRGRETQYF. For the CDR3, the DNA is TGTGCCAGCAGCTTAGGTCGGGGGCGCGAGACCCAGTACTTC.

This clone occurred once. The chain employs TRBV2 and TRBJ2-3; TRBD1 might be the D (5 bases). The germline V gene encodes CDR1 SNHLY and CDR2 FYNNEI. This CDR3 spans 14 amino acids. V was clipped by 6 bases and J by 1 base, with 11 bases between them. The CDR3 coding sequence is TGTGCCAGCAGCGCCGACAGACGCACAGATACGCAGTATTTT. Protein: CASSADRRTDTQYF. The full variable domain, in which reference TRBV2 and TRBJ2-3 provide the parts outside the CDR3, is EPEVTQTPSHQVTQMGQEVILRCVPISNHLYFYWYRQILGQKVEFLVSFYNNEISEKSEIFDDQFSVERPDGSNFTLKIRSTKLEDSAMYFCASSADRRTDTQYFGPGTRLTVL.

The count of this clone is one. The chain combines TRBV15 with TRBJ2-5; 8 bases match TRBD1. The CDR3 covers 15 residues. Germline V gene data show CDR1 as LNHNV and CDR2 as YYDKDF (reference sequence). V gave up 5 bases and J gave up 3 bases; unmatched junction bases: 8. CDR3 in amino acids: CATSLPDRGKETQYF. DNA of the CDR3: TGTGCCACCAGCTTGCCCGACAGGGGAAAAGAGACCCAGTACTTC.

This sequence joins TRBV4-2 and TRBJ2-2; D ambiguous. V lost 4 bases and J 4 bases, leaving 10 bases between the germline ends. This CDR3 spans 14 amino acids. Germline V gene data show CDR1 as LGHNA and CDR2 as YNFKEQ. In DNA form, the CDR3 reads TGTGCCAGCAGCCTCCTAAGTGGCACCGGGGAGCTGTTTTTT. Its translation: CASSLLSGTGELFF.

This rearrangement joins TRBV25-1 to TRBJ2-5, with a tentative D call TRBD1 (6 bases). The CDR3 is 14 residues long. Trimming removed 0 bases at V and 5 bases at J, with 10 bases between. Germline V CDR1 and CDR2: MGHDK, SYGVNS. For the CDR3, the DNA is TGTGCCAGCAGTGAATATGGGGGCTGGGAGACCCAGTACTTC. Protein product: CASSEYGGWETQYF.

This clone was picked up one time. V and J are TRBV5-4 and TRBJ2-2; 7 nucleotides line up with TRBD1. V dropped 6 bases and J dropped 1; count of bases not matched to a gene: 9. Germline V gives CDR1 SGHNT, CDR2 YYREEE (reference sequence). This CDR3 comprises 16 residues. The CDR3 protein is CASIPRTGGNTGELFF. CDR3 bases: TGTGCCAGCATCCCGAGGACAGGTGGGAACACCGGGGAGCTGTTTTTT.

J is TRBJ1-2 and V is TRBV13; D gene uncertain. The CDR3 sequence is 17 residues long. Germline V gene data show CDR1 as PRHDT and CDR2 as FYEKMQ (reference sequence). The ends were cut back, 2 bases at V and 8 bases at J, with 24 bases in the middle. The CDR3 sequence is CASSLTLDGQLFGGYTF. DNA for the CDR3: TGTGCCAGCAGCTTAACCTTGGACGGCCAGCTGTTCGGCGGCTACACCTTC.